This passage covers 14 T cell receptor beta chains from one sample sequenced in a study of blood T cells in healthy people across ages. A sample-barcoded 5' primer and a J-beta primer mix were used in a second PCR of about 7 to 11 cycles. TCRdb re-analysed the 5' RACE reads in MiXCR, keeping a single row per CDR3 protein. The sample records around 870,000 distinct CDR3 sequences, more than 25% being singletons. The specimen was blood. The receptors were sampled from an elderly woman in good health.

Of note for this clonotype: It may be a read error: a sequence one base away is much more abundant. The CDR3 sequence is CASRYSPGAYEQYF. CDR3 nucleotide sequence: TGTGCCAGCAGGTACTCACCGGGAGCCTACGAGCAGTACTTC. The J gene is TRBJ2-7, the V gene TRBV6-2 or TRBV6-3; D might be TRBD2 (6 bases). The CDR3 spans 14 residues. In germline, CDR1 is MNHEY, CDR2 SVGEGT.

The chain carries TRBV5-5 and TRBJ1-5; D unresolved. This CDR3 has 13 residues. Germline V gene data show CDR1 as SGHKS and CDR2 as YYEKEE (reference sequence). The V gene lost 2 bases and the J gene lost 7 bases, with 10 bases spanning the gap. The CDR3 coding sequence is TGTGCCAGCAGCTTCGAACCGGGGCAGCCCCAGCATTTT. Amino acids: CASSFEPGQPQHF. Looking up the rest from reference TRBV5-5 and TRBJ1-5 gives the full variable domain: DAGVTQSPTHLIKTRGQQVTLRCSPISGHKSVSWYQQVLGQGPQFIFQYYEKEERGRGNFPDRFSARQFPNYSSELNVNALLLGDSALYLCASSFEPGQPQHFGDGTRLSIL.

The table lists this clonotype with a count of one. The J gene is TRBJ2-1, the V gene TRBV20-1; tentatively, D is TRBD2 (6 bases). CDR1 DFQATT and CDR2 SNEGSKA come from the germline V gene (reference sequence). V was cut by 7 bases and J by 0 bases, with 10 bases left in between. The CDR3 loop spans 13 amino acids. CDR3 region: CSGDSSSYNEQFF. The CDR3 nucleotides read TGCAGTGGGGACTCGAGCTCCTACAATGAGCAGTTCTTC.

The rearrangement uses TRBV7-7 and TRBJ2-5, with 9 positions matching TRBD2. Germline CDR1 and CDR2: SSHAT and FNYEAQ (reference sequence). CDR3 length equals 14 residues. V lost 5 bases and J lost 0; bases outside the gene matches: 1. CDR3 residues: CASSPSGDQETQYF. The CDR3 DNA reads as TGTGCCAGCAGCCCTAGCGGGGACCAAGAGACCCAGTACTTC.

Concerning this clonotype itself: A read error may be the cause here, since a much bigger clone is one base away. The chain has TRBV20-1 and TRBJ2-7, with a weak D call TRBD2 (6 bases). Germline V gene data show CDR1 as DFQATT and CDR2 as SNEGSKA (reference sequence). This CDR3 region has 12 residues. DNA of the CDR3: TGCAGGGCTAGTCCCGGGGGAGTCGAGCAGTACTTC. Protein sequence: CRASPGGVEQYF.

There are many counts of this clonotype. The J gene is TRBJ2-3, the V gene TRBV5-1; no firm D call. CDR3 length: 14 residues. The V gene lost 2 bases and the J gene lost 0 bases, with 7 bases spanning the gap. CDR1 and CDR2 from the germline V gene are SGHRS and YFSETQ. CDR3 in DNA: TGCGCCAGCAGCTTCCCTTCTAGCACAGATACGCAGTATTTT. Residues: CASSFPSSTDTQYF.

The chain couples TRBV6-5 to TRBJ1-6; no clear D gene. Germline CDR1 and CDR2: MNHEY and SVGAGI. This CDR3 is built from 14 residues. Trimming left V 3 bases short and J 7 bases short, with 10 bases between. As DNA, the CDR3 is TGTGCCAGCAGTTATGCTCGGCAGAATTCACCCCTCCACTTT. Its protein is CASSYARQNSPLHF.

In the case of this clonotype: Possible read error: a much larger clone is one base away. The chain uses TRBV5-1 and TRBJ2-7; 7 bases are a match to TRBD2. This CDR3 has 16 amino acids. The germline gives CDR1 SGHRS, CDR2 YFSETQ. CDR3 DNA sequence: TGCGCCAGCAGCTTGGGGGGGGGAGCTCCTTCCTACGGGCAGTACTTC. This encodes CASSLGGGAPSYGQYF.

Details on this clonotype: A much larger clone differs from this one at a single base, so this may be a read error. The chain couples TRBV12-3 or TRBV12-4 to TRBJ1-2; 9 bases match TRBD1. The CDR3 sequence is 15 residues long. The CDR3 bases are TGTGCCGGCAGTTTGGGGACAGGGTCGGGGGATGGCTACACCTTC. Protein: CAGSLGTGSGDGYTF.

This clonotype appeared a few times. The chain is built from TRBV10-3 and TRBJ1-2; TRBD1 is a possible D gene (5 bases). The CDR3 spans 13 residues. Trimming stripped 7 bases from V and 8 bases from J, with 17 bases between. Germline V gene lookup returns CDR1 ENHRY and CDR2 SYGVKD. The CDR3 loop reads CAIKSGGSNGYTF. CDR3 DNA: TGTGCCATCAAGAGTGGGGGGAGTAACGGCTACACCTTC.

This clonotype was seen more than once but under ten times. The chain is built from TRBV5-1 and TRBJ2-3, with TRBD2 matching over 9 bases. CDR1 SGHRS and CDR2 YFSETQ come from the germline V gene. This CDR3 has 16 residues. J was trimmed by 3 bases and V by 0 bases; bases with no gene match: 5. Here the CDR3 DNA reads TGCGCCAGCAGCTTGGGGGGTACTAGCGGGACAGATACGCAGTATTTT. It codes for CASSLGGTSGTDTQYF.

The chain is built from TRBV7-7 and TRBJ2-5; D is perhaps TRBD2 (5 bases). The CDR3 is 12 amino acids. CDR1 SSHAT and CDR2 FNYEAQ come from the germline V gene (reference sequence). Trimming removed 8 bases from V and 0 bases from J, with 7 bases in between. The CDR3 loop reads CASGSHQETQYF. As DNA, the CDR3 is TGTGCCAGCGGGAGCCACCAAGAGACCCAGTACTTC.

There are many counts of this clonotype. In DNA form, the CDR3 reads TGTGCCAGCAGCCACTCCTTCGGAAGGAGTGGAACTGGGGCCAACGTCCTGACTTTC. Protein: CASSHSFGRSGTGANVLTF. This chain uses TRBV11-3 with TRBJ2-6; D unclear. The germline gives CDR1 SGHNT, CDR2 YENEEA. CDR3 length: 19 amino acids. Deletions cut 5 bases from V and 2 bases from J, with 22 bases between.

This clonotype has just a few counts. The genes are TRBV27 and TRBJ1-2; 10 nucleotides align to TRBD1. This CDR3 contains 14 residues. The V gene end was trimmed by 6 bases and the J gene end by 5 bases; junction bases not matched to a gene: 6. Germline V CDR1 and CDR2: MNHEY, SMNVEV (reference sequence). CDR3 region: CASRGPGQGYGYTF. The CDR3 DNA reads TGTGCCAGCAGAGGACCGGGACAGGGGTATGGCTACACCTTC.